This record looks at one T cell receptor (beta chain) sequence and its context. The target antigen is unknown. Terminally differentiated effector memory CD45RA+ cells were excluded from the naive CD8 cells, which were CD45RO-negative and positively selected for CCR7. The method was immunoSEQ multiplex PCR; TCRdb's version includes in-frame clones alone and lacks a portion of them. The table records 800,000 to 950,000 clones, around 96% of them present only once. This record belongs to a study of shared clonotypes between healthy human individuals. Overall study results and limits: Across a handful of donors, naive CD4 shared around 5.4%, naive CD8 less than 4%, memory CD4 roughly 2.4%, memory CD8 over 0.3%.

In germline, CDR1 is SGHDN, CDR2 FVKESK. V dropped 3 bases and J dropped 1; count of bases not matched to a gene: 4. This CDR3 contains 15 residues. The sample consisted of naive CD8+ T cells sorted from blood. The rearrangement joins TRBV14 to TRBJ2-7, with 9 positions matching TRBD1. The receptor's source is a man aged 25-45 years in good health. CDR3 sequence (DNA): TGTGCCAGCAGCCATGGGACAGGGCCTTCCTACGAGCAGTACTTC. This sequence encodes CASSHGTGPSYEQYF. Looking up the rest from reference TRBV14 and TRBJ2-7 gives the full variable domain: EAGVTQFPSHSVIEKGQTVTLRCDPISGHDNLYWYRRVMGKEIKFLLHFVKESKQDESGMPNNRFLAERTGGTYSTLKVQPAELEDSGVYFCASSHGTGPSYEQYFGPGTRLTVT.